This passage covers 27 T cell receptor beta chains from one sample sequenced in a study of blood T cell repertoires in COVID-19. Generated by immunoSEQ multiplex PCR, the TCRdb table keeps only in-frame clones and is missing some. Counted here are around 180,000 clones, more than 75% occurring once; the ten biggest clones make up around 8.6%. The specimen sequenced was PBMCs or T cells enriched from blood (not recorded which). These receptors all come from a woman in her 30s who had recovered from COVID-19.

A few counts support this clone. The chain is built from TRBV11-1 and TRBJ2-7; D ambiguous. The germline CDR1 and CDR2 sequences are SGHAT and FQDESV (reference sequence). The CDR3 totals 12 residues. The V end lost 4 bases, the J end lost 4 bases, and 8 bases lay between the germline ends. The CDR3 spells CASSSNSYEQYF. For the CDR3, the DNA is TGTGCCAGCAGCTCGAACAGTTACGAGCAGTACTTC. Full variable domain (outside the CDR3, taken from reference TRBV11-1 and TRBJ2-7): EAEVAQSPRYKITEKSQAVAFWCDPISGHATLYWYRQILGQGPELLVQFQDESVVDDSQLPKDRFSAERLKGVDSTLKIQPAELGDSAMYLCASSSNSYEQYFGPGTRLTVT.

The chain recombines TRBV28 with TRBJ2-7; a weak D match, TRBD1 (6 bases). The germline V gene has CDR1 MDHEN and CDR2 SYDVKM. The CDR3 length is 15 residues. V was pared by 6 bases and J by 0 bases, with 15 bases between. CDR3 DNA: TGTGCCAGCAGGCGTAGGGGGTCGAGCTCCTACGAGCAGTACTTC. Translated: CASRRRGSSSYEQYF.

CDR3 in DNA: TGTGCCAGCAGTTCAGGACAGGGGAGGTACGAGCAGTACTTC. Protein sequence: CASSSGQGRYEQYF. This chain uses TRBV27 with TRBJ2-7; 9 bases match TRBD1. Unmatched junction bases numbered 5, after V lost 4 bases and J lost 4 bases. Germline V gene data show CDR1 as MNHEY and CDR2 as SMNVEV (reference sequence). The CDR3 extends over 14 amino acids.

The chain is built from TRBV9 and TRBJ1-1; D call uncertain. The germline CDR1 and CDR2 sequences are SGDLS and YYNGEE. CDR3 length: 14 amino acids. The V and J ends lost 2 bases and 0 bases respectively, with 8 bases between them. CDR3 DNA: TGTGCCAGCAGCGTTTCAGGTGTGAACACTGAAGCTTTCTTT. This codes for CASSVSGVNTEAFF.

The genes are TRBV5-1 and TRBJ2-1; 8 nucleotides agree with TRBD2. The junction had 12 bases not matched to a gene; V was cut back by 5 bases and J by 8 bases. Looked up from germline, CDR1 is SGHRS and CDR2 is YFSETQ. The CDR3 totals 15 residues. The CDR3 DNA reads TGCGCCAGCAGTGACGGGAGGGCCTGGAGCGATGAGCAGTTCTTC. It encodes CASSDGRAWSDEQFF.

The chain employs TRBV11-2 and TRBJ1-3; D may be TRBD1 (6 bases). The length of the CDR3 is 17 residues. Trimming took off 5 bases at V and 0 bases at J, with 17 bases between the two ends. Germline CDR1 and CDR2: SGHAT and FQNNGV. CDR3 sequence: CASSPPRAGASGNTIYF. CDR3 in DNA: TGTGCCAGCAGCCCACCACGGGCAGGGGCCTCTGGAAACACCATATATTTT.

This chain links TRBV5-1 with TRBJ1-1; D ambiguous. This CDR3 has 13 residues. The ends were cut back, 0 bases at V and 7 bases at J, with 10 bases in the middle. The V gene's germline CDR1 is SGHRS and CDR2 YFSETQ. The CDR3 sequence is CASSLDKFGEAFF. CDR3 in DNA: TGCGCCAGCAGCTTGGACAAATTTGGTGAAGCTTTCTTT.

The chain employs TRBV27 and TRBJ2-7; 12 bases map to TRBD2. The CDR3 spans 14 residues. Per germline, CDR1 MNHEY and CDR2 SMNVEV (reference sequence). With 6 bases clipped from V and 4 bases from J, the junction kept 4 bases outside the gene matches. The CDR3 DNA is TGTGCCAGCAGCTGGACTAGCGGGATTTACGAGCAGTACTTC. This encodes CASSWTSGIYEQYF.

V is TRBV11-3 and J is TRBJ2-7; TRBD2 agrees at 10 bases. The germline CDR1 and CDR2 sequences are SGHNT and YENEEA. The CDR3 runs 17 residues. V gave up 2 bases and J gave up 3 bases; unmatched junction bases: 10. In nucleotides, the CDR3 is TGTGCCAGCAGCTTATGGCTAGCGGGAGAAATCTTCTACGAGCAGTACTTC. Encoded protein: CASSLWLAGEIFYEQYF.

DNA for the CDR3: TGTGCCAGCTCACCTACTAGCGGGAGGACTGAGCAGTTCTTC. It translates to CASSPTSGRTEQFF. The V and J genes are TRBV18 and TRBJ2-1, with 12 bases fitting TRBD2. The CDR3 spans 14 residues. Germline-derived CDR1 and CDR2 are KGHSH and LQKENI. V lost 3 bases, J lost 9 bases, and 3 bases stayed unmatched.

In DNA, the CDR3 is TGTGCCTGGAGTGCCTCGACTAGCGGGAGTCCAGATACGCAGTATTTT. Translating gives CAWSASTSGSPDTQYF. This chain uses TRBV30 with TRBJ2-3, with 12 bases matching TRBD2. From germline, CDR1 is GTSNPN and CDR2 SVGIG (reference sequence). This CDR3 is built from 16 residues. V lost 1 base and J lost 4; bases outside the gene matches: 6.

This clone was counted a single time. The genes are TRBV6-5 and TRBJ2-6; D gene ambiguous. The V end lost 5 bases, the J end lost 0 bases, and 8 bases lay between the germline ends. The CDR3 has 15 amino acids. The germline gives CDR1 MNHEY, CDR2 SVGAGI. CDR3: CASSQTVSGANVLTF. For the CDR3, the DNA is TGTGCCAGCAGTCAAACAGTCTCTGGGGCCAACGTCCTGACTTTC.

V and J are TRBV7-6 and TRBJ1-2; no definite D call. Trimming left V 1 base short and J 2 bases short, with 11 bases between. The germline V gene has CDR1 SGHVS and CDR2 FNYEAQ. This CDR3 is 15 amino acids long. CDR3 DNA: TGTGCCAGCAGCTTAGAGCCGGGATCAAACTATGGCTACACCTTC. Its translation: CASSLEPGSNYGYTF.

This chain uses TRBV28 with TRBJ2-7, with 9 bases lining up with TRBD2. V trimming: 8 bases; J trimming: 7 bases; junction bases outside the gene matches: 9. This CDR3 is built from 13 residues. Germline values: CDR1 MDHEN, CDR2 SYDVKM. CDR3 region: CASHLAGNVEQYF. The CDR3 coding sequence is TGTGCCAGCCACCTAGCGGGGAATGTTGAGCAGTACTTC.

J is TRBJ2-7 and V is TRBV5-1; the D gene is possibly TRBD2 (5 bases). The CDR3 has 15 amino acids. The V and J ends lost 1 base and 8 bases respectively, with 19 bases between them. Germline V gene data show CDR1 as SGHRS and CDR2 as YFSETQ. CDR3 DNA: TGCGCCAGCAGCTTGTCCGGTACTAGTTCCAACAAGCAGTACTTC. The encoded protein is CASSLSGTSSNKQYF.

The V and J genes are TRBV9 and TRBJ2-3; TRBD2 matches at 10 bases. The J segment lost 4 bases and the V segment lost 2 bases, leaving 7 bases of the junction unmatched. Germline loops: CDR1 SGDLS, CDR2 YYNGEE. The CDR3 has 16 residues. In DNA, the CDR3 is TGTGCCAGCAGCGTCCAAGCGGGAGGGCCCTCAGATACGCAGTATTTT. This gives the protein CASSVQAGGPSDTQYF.

V is TRBV10-1 and J is TRBJ1-5; D is unresolved. The CDR3 runs to 16 residues. Germline V CDR1 and CDR2: WNHNN, SYGVQD (reference sequence). Between the trimmed V and J ends, which lost 3 bases and 0 bases, there was a span of 12 bases. The CDR3 loop reads CASSELRPPSNQPQHF. CDR3 DNA sequence: TGCGCCAGCAGTGAACTGAGGCCCCCTAGCAATCAGCCCCAGCATTTT.

V is TRBV24-1 and J is TRBJ2-5; D remains ambiguous. Trimming stripped 0 bases from V and 5 bases from J, with 3 bases between. The CDR3 length is 12 residues. Per the germline V gene, CDR1 is KGHDR and CDR2 is SFDVKD. DNA of the CDR3: TGTGCCACCAGTGATTTGCGGGAGACCCAGTACTTC. Translating gives CATSDLRETQYF.

This CDR3 reads CAWTGIPLRPQYGYTF. In nucleotides, the CDR3 is TGTGCCTGGACCGGGATTCCGTTACGGCCCCAGTATGGCTACACCTTC. The chain uses TRBV30 and TRBJ1-2, with unresolved D. The CDR3 has 16 residues. CDR1 is GTSNPN and CDR2 is SVGIG in the germline V gene (reference sequence). Between the trimmed V and J ends, which lost 4 bases and 5 bases, there was a span of 23 bases.

CDR3 in DNA: TGTGCCAGCAGTATGGCGGGGACTCGTAATCAGCCCCAGCATTTT. This translates into CASSMAGTRNQPQHF. The chain couples TRBV6-5 to TRBJ1-5, with D maybe TRBD1 (5 bases). The CDR3 is 15 residues long. Germline assignment: CDR1 MNHEY and CDR2 SVGAGI. V was pared by 5 bases and J by 4 bases, with 15 bases between.

The V gene is TRBV6-4, the J gene TRBJ1-4; the D is unclear. Germline-derived CDR1 and CDR2 are MRHNA and SNTAGT. Deletions cut 1 base from V and 4 bases from J, with 25 bases between. This CDR3 is 20 amino acids long. The DNA of the CDR3 is TGTGCCAGCAGTGACTTTGCAGAAGAAGAAACGGTCAGGCTTAATGAAAAACTGTTTTTT. Its translation: CASSDFAEEETVRLNEKLFF.

This clone was seen just once. The rearrangement joins TRBV19 to TRBJ2-2, with D possibly TRBD2 on 6 matching bases. The CDR3 is 16 residues long. V was trimmed by 4 bases and J by 1 base, leaving 13 bases between them. Germline V lookup: CDR1 LNHDA, CDR2 SQIVND (reference sequence). CDR3 in DNA: TGTGCCAGTAGTAAATACGGGACTGTGAACACCGGGGAGCTGTTTTTT. Encoded protein: CASSKYGTVNTGELFF.

V is TRBV28 and J is TRBJ1-6; D ambiguous. The germline V gene encodes CDR1 MDHEN and CDR2 SYDVKM. V gave up 6 bases and J gave up 5 bases, with 23 bases separating them. CDR3 length: 18 amino acids. The CDR3 loop is CASSSLTAKPSDNSPLHF. CDR3 nucleotide sequence: TGTGCCAGCAGCTCTCTCACTGCTAAGCCGTCGGATAATTCACCCCTCCACTTT.

V usage is TRBV5-1 and J usage is TRBJ2-1; D is ambiguous. The germline V gene encodes CDR1 SGHRS and CDR2 YFSETQ. The CDR3 contains 14 residues. V lost 3 bases and J lost 6, with 13 bases in between. The CDR3 here is CASSSDTLGNEQFF. The CDR3 nucleotides are TGCGCCAGCAGCTCAGACACCTTGGGCAATGAGCAGTTCTTC.

This chain links TRBV28 with TRBJ2-5; no clear D. Germline V gene lookup returns CDR1 MDHEN and CDR2 SYDVKM. V was trimmed by 9 bases and J by 2 bases, leaving 13 bases between them. This CDR3 is 13 amino acids long. CDR3 sequence reads: CASVSRLQETQYF. Written as DNA, the CDR3 is TGTGCCAGTGTAAGCAGGTTACAAGAGACCCAGTACTTC.

The genes are TRBV5-1 and TRBJ1-2, with TRBD1 as a possible D gene (5 bases). This CDR3 is 14 amino acids long. Germline V CDR1 and CDR2: SGHRS, YFSETQ. The germline V and J ends were trimmed by 0 bases and 10 bases, with 16 bases remaining between them. For the CDR3, the DNA is TGCGCCAGCAGCTTGGGGCAGGGAAATTCCTTCTACACCTTC. It translates to CASSLGQGNSFYTF.

This chain's CDR3 is CASSQRLSEQFF. CDR3 DNA sequence: TGTGCCAGCAGCCAAAGACTCAGTGAGCAGTTCTTC. V is TRBV3-1 (or the pseudogene TRBV3-2) and J is TRBJ2-1, with D unclear. CDR1 LGHDT and CDR2 YNNKEL come from the germline V gene (reference sequence). V dropped 2 bases and J dropped 9 bases, with 8 bases sitting between them. This CDR3 has 12 amino acids.